This is a list of T cell receptor beta chains from one sample in a study of cytomegalovirus exposure and HLA in healthy donors. Profiled with immunoSEQ multiplex PCR; TCRdb holds only in-frame clones, not every one. The sample holds roughly 140,000 clones, roughly 80% seen once. The sequenced sample was PBMCs. These receptors were obtained from a man in his forties or fifties in good health and CMV-seropositive. CDR3s include the opening cysteine and the closing phenylalanine or tryptophan.

v_call	j_call	cdr3_aa
TRBV7-8	TRBJ1-5	CASRPRGGRGNQPQHF
TRBV10-3	TRBJ2-7	CAISQGNPYEQYF
TRBV30	TRBJ1-2	CAWRGGAQHYGYTF
TRBV6-5	NA	CASSRSNYEQYF
TRBV2	TRBJ1-2	CASSEARGNYGYTF
TRBV5-4	TRBJ2-7	CASIGGPGQGPYEQYF
TRBV7-8	NA	CASSLGSYEQYF
TRBV21-1	TRBJ1-1	CASSKVRTYTEAFF
TRBV10-3	TRBJ2-5	CAISEGLTGVETQYF
TRBV5-6	TRBJ2-1	CASSLRLADYNEQFF
TRBV15	TRBJ1-6	CATSRDQAAGFMPLHF
TRBV5-1	TRBJ2-7	CASSLQAGGDEQYF
TRBV7-9	TRBJ2-3	CASSPGARAVGDTQYF
TRBV6-1	TRBJ1-2	CASGKDRGRVYGYTF
TRBV5-1	TRBJ1-1	CASSRFTGSDTEAFF
TRBV2	TRBJ1-4	CASSDGGRVGEKLFF
TRBV9	TRBJ2-5	CASSVGIVEGARETQYF
TRBV7-7	TRBJ2-5	CASTRGPEETQYF
TRBV18	TRBJ2-5	CASSPTGLAWETQYF
TRBV5-6	TRBJ2-5	CASSLGASGKSATQYF
TRBV6-1	TRBJ1-6	CASSETRQGNSPLHF
TRBV29-1	TRBJ1-3	CSVGVSSGNTIYF
TRBV27	TRBJ1-2	CASRDRAWGYGYTF
TRBV27	TRBJ2-1	CASSLTERGNEQFF
TRBV2	TRBJ1-2	CASSDHRVDGYTF
TRBV18	TRBJ1-5	CASSTTGGEYSNQPQHF
TRBV30	TRBJ2-7	CAWNGRADEQYF